This T cell receptor beta chain appears in the sequencing data of a study of identical twins. The cDNA had a unique molecular identifier and a template-switch universal primer site. Each CDR3 protein is one row after TCRdb ran MiXCR on the 5' RACE reads. The repertoire consists of 1.5 million or so distinct CDR3 sequences, with more than 30% occurring once and the leading ten covering 0.27%. Losses at the gene ends were 3 bases for V and 2 bases for J; bases not matched to a gene: 4. The CDR3 length is 15 residues. Per the germline V gene, CDR1 is LNHDA and CDR2 is SQIVND (reference sequence). Findings of the study overall: A lower insertion count was a feature of abundant cord blood beta clonotypes, with no such feature in memory repertoires.

With respect to this clonotype: Its antigen remains unidentified.

J is TRBJ2-3 and V is TRBV19; 8 positions match TRBD2. This TCR was recovered from a newborn girl in good health. Sequenced sample: cord blood. Here the CDR3 reads CASSIAGRATDTQYF. CDR3 sequence (DNA): TGTGCCAGTAGTATCGCCGGGAGGGCCACAGATACGCAGTATTTT.